This TCR beta chain was profiled in a study of T cells in Graves' hyperthyroidism and ophthalmopathy. The study, taken as a whole, reports: Median prediction lead before ophthalmopathy onset was around 7 months with the model. Stable hyperthyroidism was told apart from ophthalmopathy by a model built on 13 V-J features. Most expanded thyroid clonotypes above 0.001 recurred in blood.

Using RNA transcripts as the source, TCR beta CDR3 regions were amplified. Initially, a first-round RT-PCR of the TCR CDR3 employed the HTBI primer set. MiXCR was run by TCRdb on the multiplex PCR reads, yielding one entry per CDR3 protein. The sample lists 450,000 to 700,000 distinct CDR3 sequences; around 46% were seen once. Exclusion followed for patients with uncontrolled infection, other autoimmune disease, pregnancy or lactation. V was clipped by 4 bases and J by 3 bases, with 13 bases between them. Germline V lookup: CDR1 SGHRS, CDR2 YFSETQ. The CDR3 spans 14 residues. Concerning this clonotype: Its target is unknown.

The J gene is TRBJ1-1, the V gene TRBV5-1; D remains ambiguous. Sequencing was done on a sample of peripheral blood or thyroid tissue (not recorded which). This TCR was recovered from an adult woman with Graves' disease, either hyperthyroidism or ophthalmopathy (not recorded which). The CDR3 loop is CASSLGPRHTEAFF. The CDR3 coding sequence is TGCGCCAGCAGCCTCGGACCGCGGCACACTGAAGCTTTCTTT.